Here is one TCR beta chain with its context. This specimen comes from a study of blood T cell repertoires in COVID-19. Study summary: Acute-phase and convalescent COVID-19 samples originated in the United States, Italy and Spain. PBMCs, B-cell-depleted T cells, or T cells provided the cDNA or gDNA that made up the material.

V dropped 3 bases and J dropped 5; count of bases not matched to a gene: 9. This CDR3 has 15 amino acids. CDR1 and CDR2 from the germline V gene are WNHNN and SYGVQD (reference sequence). Per the original methods: Reference gene primer amplification in the assay estimated nucleated cell counts. TCRdb's table, derived via immunoSEQ multiplex PCR, lists solely in-frame clones and lacks some. V, J and clone size are those of that table, while D and trimming were read from the DNA. Of roughly 150,000 clones detected, over 80% appear once; the ten largest clones hold 9.5% to 11%. This chain connects TRBV10-1 to TRBJ1-1, with 7 bases identical to TRBD1. The sequence was collected from an elderly woman with acute or convalescent COVID-19. The sequenced material came from peripheral blood. Here the CDR3 reads CASSDPRTGRTEAFF. The CDR3 DNA sequence: TGCGCCAGCAGTGACCCAAGGACAGGACGGACTGAAGCTTTCTTT.